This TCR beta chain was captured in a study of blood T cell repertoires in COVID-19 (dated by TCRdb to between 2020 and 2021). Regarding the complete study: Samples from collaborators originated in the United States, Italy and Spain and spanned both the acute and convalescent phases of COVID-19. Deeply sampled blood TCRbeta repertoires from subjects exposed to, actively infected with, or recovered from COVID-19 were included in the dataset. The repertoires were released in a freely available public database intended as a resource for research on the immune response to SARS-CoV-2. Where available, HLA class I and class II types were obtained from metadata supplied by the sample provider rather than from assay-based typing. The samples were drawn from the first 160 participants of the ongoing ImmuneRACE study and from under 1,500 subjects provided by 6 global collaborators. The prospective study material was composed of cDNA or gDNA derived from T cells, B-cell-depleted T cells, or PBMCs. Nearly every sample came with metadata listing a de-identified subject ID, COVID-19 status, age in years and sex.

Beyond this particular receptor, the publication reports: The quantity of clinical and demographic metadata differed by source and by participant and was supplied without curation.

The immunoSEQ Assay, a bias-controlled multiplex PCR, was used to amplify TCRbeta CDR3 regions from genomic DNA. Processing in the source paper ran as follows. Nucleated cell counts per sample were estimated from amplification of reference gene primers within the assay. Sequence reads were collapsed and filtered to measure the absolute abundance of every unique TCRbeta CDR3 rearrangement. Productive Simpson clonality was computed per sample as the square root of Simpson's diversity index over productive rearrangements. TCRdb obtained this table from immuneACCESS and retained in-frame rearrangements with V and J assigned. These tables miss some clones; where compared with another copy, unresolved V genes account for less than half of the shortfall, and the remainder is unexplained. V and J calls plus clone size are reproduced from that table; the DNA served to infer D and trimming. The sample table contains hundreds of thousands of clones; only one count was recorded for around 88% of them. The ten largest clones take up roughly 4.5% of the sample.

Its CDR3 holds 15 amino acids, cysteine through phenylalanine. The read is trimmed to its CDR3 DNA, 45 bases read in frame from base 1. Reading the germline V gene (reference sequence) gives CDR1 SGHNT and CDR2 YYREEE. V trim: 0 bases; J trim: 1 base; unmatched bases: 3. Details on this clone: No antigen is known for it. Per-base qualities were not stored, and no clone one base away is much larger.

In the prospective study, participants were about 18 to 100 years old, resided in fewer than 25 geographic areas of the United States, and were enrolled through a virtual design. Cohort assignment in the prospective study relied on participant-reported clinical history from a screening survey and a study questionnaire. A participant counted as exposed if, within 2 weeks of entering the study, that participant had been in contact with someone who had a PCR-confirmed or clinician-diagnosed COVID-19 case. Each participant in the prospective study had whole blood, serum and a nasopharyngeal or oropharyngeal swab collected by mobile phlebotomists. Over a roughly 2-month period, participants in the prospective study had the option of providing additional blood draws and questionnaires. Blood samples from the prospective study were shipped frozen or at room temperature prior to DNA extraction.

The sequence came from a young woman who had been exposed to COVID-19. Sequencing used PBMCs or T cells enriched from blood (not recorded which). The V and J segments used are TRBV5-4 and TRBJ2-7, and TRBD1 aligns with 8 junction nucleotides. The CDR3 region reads CASSLATGGSYEQYF. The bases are TGTGCCAGCAGCTTGGCTACAGGGGGATCCTACGAGCAGTACTTC. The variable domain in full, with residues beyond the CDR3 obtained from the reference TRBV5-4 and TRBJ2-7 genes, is ETGVTQSPTHLIKTRGQQVTLRCSSQSGHNTVSWYQQALGQGPQFIFQYYREEENGRGNFPPRFSGLQFPNYSSELNVNALELDDSALYLCASSLATGGSYEQYFGPGTRLTVT.